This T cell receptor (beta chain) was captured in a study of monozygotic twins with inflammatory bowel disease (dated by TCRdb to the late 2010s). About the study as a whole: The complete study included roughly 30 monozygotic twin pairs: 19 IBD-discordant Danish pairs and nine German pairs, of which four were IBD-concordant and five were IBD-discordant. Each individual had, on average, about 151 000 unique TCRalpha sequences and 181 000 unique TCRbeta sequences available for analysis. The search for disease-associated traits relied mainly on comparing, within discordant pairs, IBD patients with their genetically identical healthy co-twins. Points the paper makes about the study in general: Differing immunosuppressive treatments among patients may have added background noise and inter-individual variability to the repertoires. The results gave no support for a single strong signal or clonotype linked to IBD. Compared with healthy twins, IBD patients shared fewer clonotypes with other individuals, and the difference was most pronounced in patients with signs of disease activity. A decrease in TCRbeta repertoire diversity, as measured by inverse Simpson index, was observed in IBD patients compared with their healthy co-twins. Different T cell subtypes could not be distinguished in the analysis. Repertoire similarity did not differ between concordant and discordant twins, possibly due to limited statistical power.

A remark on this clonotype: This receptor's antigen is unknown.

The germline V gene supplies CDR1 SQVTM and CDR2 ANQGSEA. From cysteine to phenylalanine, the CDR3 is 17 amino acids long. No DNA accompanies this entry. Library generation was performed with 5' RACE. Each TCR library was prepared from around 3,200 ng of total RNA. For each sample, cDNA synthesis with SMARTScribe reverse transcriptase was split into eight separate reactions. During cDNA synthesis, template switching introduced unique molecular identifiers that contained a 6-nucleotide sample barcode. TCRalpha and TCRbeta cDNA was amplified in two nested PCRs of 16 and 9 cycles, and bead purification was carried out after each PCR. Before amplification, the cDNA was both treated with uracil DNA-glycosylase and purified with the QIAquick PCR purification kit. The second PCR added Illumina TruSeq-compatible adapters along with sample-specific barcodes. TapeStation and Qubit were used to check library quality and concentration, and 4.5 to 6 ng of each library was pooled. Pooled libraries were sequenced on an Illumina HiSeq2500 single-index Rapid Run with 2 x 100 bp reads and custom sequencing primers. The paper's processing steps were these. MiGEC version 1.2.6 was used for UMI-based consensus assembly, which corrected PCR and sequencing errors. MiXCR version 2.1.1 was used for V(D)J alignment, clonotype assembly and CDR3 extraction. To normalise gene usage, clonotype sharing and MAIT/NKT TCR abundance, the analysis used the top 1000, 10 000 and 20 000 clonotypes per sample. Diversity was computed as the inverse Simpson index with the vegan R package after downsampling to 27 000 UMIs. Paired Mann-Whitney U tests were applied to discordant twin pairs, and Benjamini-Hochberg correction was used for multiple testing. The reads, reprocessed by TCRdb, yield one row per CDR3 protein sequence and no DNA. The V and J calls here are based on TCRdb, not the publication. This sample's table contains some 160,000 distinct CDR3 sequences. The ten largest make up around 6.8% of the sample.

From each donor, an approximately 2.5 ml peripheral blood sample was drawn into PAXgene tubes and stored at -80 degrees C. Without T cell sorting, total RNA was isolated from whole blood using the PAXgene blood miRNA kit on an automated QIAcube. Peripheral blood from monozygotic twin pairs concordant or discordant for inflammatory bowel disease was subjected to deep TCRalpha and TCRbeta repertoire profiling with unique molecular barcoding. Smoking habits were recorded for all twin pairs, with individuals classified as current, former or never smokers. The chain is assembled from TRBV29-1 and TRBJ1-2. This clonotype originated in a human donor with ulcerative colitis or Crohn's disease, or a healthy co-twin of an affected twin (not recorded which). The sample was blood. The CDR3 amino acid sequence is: CSVEGKIGGGIRYGYTF.